This T cell receptor beta chain was retrieved from a study of shared clonotypes between healthy human individuals. Overall study findings and caveats: The sole specimen, blood, was sampled, and tissue repertoires likely differ.

Germline V lookup: CDR1 GTSNPN, CDR2 SVGIG (reference sequence). Trimming took 0 bases from V and 6 from J; bases not matched to a gene: 5. CDR3 length equals 15 residues. Comment on this clone: Its target is not known.

Sequenced by immunoSEQ multiplex PCR; TCRdb stores in-frame clones only, minus some. Here the sample spans approximately 2.4 million clones, approximately 96% being singletons. Sequenced sample: naive CD4+ T cells sorted from blood. Subset indicated: CD45RA+ positively selected. The source of this sequence is a man between 18 and 29 years old in good health. The rearrangement joins TRBV30 to TRBJ2-2; TRBD2 matches at 9 bases. The DNA for the CDR3 is TGTGCCTGGAGTGTCTGGCGGGGGGGCCCCGGGGAGCTGTTTTTT. This gives the protein CAWSVWRGGPGELFF.